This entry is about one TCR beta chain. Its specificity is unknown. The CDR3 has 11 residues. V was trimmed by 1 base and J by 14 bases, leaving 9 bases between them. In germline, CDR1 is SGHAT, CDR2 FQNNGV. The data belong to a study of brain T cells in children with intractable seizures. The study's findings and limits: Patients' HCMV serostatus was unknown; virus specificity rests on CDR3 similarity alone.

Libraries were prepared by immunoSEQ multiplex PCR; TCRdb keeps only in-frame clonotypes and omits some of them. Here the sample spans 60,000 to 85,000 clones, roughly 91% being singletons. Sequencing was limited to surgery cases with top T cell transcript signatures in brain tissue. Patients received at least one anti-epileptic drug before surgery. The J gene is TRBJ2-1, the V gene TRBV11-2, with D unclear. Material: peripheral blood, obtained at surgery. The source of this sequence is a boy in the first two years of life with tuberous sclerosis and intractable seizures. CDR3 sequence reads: CASSLGLQEFF. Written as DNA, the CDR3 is TGTGCCAGCAGCTTAGGACTTCAGGAGTTCTTC.